The 9 T cell receptor beta chains given below trace back to one sample, sequenced in a study of blood T cell repertoires in COVID-19. Libraries were prepared by immunoSEQ multiplex PCR; TCRdb keeps only in-frame clonotypes and omits some of them. The sample has 90,000 to 130,000 clones; 70% to 90% are singletons. Sequenced material: peripheral blood. The receptors here all came from a human donor in a cohort sampled during active COVID-19.

The sample holds one count of this clone. This chain connects TRBV6-2 or TRBV6-3 to TRBJ2-5, with TRBD1 matching over 8 bases. This CDR3 is 16 amino acids long. V shed 6 bases and J 2 bases; nucleotides not matched to a gene: 11. Germline loops: CDR1 MNHEY, CDR2 SVGEGT. CDR3 sequence: CASSAIGQGAQETQYF. The CDR3 nucleotides read TGTGCCAGCAGCGCTATCGGACAGGGCGCTCAAGAGACCCAGTACTTC.

The chain uses TRBV10-2 and TRBJ2-2; TRBD2 aligns across 14 bases. Germline lookup yields CDR1 WSHSY and CDR2 SAAADI. CDR3 length equals 17 residues. V was clipped by 7 bases and J by 0 bases; unmatched bases: 4. CDR3 residues: CASNPGLAGANTGELFF. The CDR3, as DNA: TGCGCCAGCAACCCGGGACTAGCGGGGGCGAACACCGGGGAGCTGTTTTTT.

This clone turned up a few times. The chain has TRBV7-9 and TRBJ2-5, with D uncertain. Trimming shortened V by 2 bases and J by 5 bases, and 6 bases separated the two germline ends. CDR3 length equals 12 residues. Germline loops: CDR1 SEHNR, CDR2 FQNEAQ (reference sequence). CDR3 loop: CASSLWAETQYF. CDR3 sequence (DNA): TGTGCCAGCAGCTTATGGGCCGAGACCCAGTACTTC.

This sequence joins TRBV4-2 and TRBJ1-3; 9 nucleotides match TRBD1. CDR1 and CDR2 from the germline V gene are LGHNA and YNFKEQ. The ends lost 4 bases at V and 11 bases at J; junction bases unmatched: 9. The CDR3 spans 14 residues. Here the CDR3 reads CASSLPGTGSSIYF. The CDR3 DNA reads as TGTGCCAGCAGCCTCCCAGGGACAGGGTCGTCCATATATTTT.

The V and J genes are TRBV9 and TRBJ1-5, with 9 bases matching TRBD1. The trim removed 5 bases at V and 6 bases at J, leaving 9 bases unmatched. The germline V gene encodes CDR1 SGDLS and CDR2 YYNGEE. CDR3 length: 15 residues. The CDR3 DNA is TGTGCCAGCAGTAAACAGGGGGCTCCAGGTCAGCCCCAGCATTTT. The encoded protein is CASSKQGAPGQPQHF.

This sequence joins TRBV7-8 and TRBJ1-2, with D possibly TRBD1 on 5 matching bases. V was trimmed by 5 bases and J by 1 base, leaving 17 bases between them. In germline, CDR1 is SGHVS, CDR2 FQNEAQ. The CDR3 loop spans 16 amino acids. The CDR3, as DNA: TGTGCCAGCAGCCCTAACACTGGGGGGGGTAACTATGGCTACACCTTC. This encodes CASSPNTGGGNYGYTF.

V usage is TRBV21-1 and J usage is TRBJ1-3; the D call TRBD1 from the table was never checked on the DNA. TRBV21-1 is shown as a pseudogene. There are 17 residues in the CDR3. The DNA of the CDR3 is TGTGCCAGCAGCACCTTCCCAGGGGGCACTGCTGGAAACACCATATATTTT. Translation gives CASSTFPGGTAGNTIYF.

In regard to this clone: The sample has other DNA sequences that encode this CDR3 too. The chain joins TRBV6-4 to TRBJ2-3; 10 nucleotides align to TRBD2. Germline V CDR1 and CDR2: MRHNA, SNTAGT. CDR3 length equals 15 residues. V lost 0 bases and J lost 4; bases outside the gene matches: 1. As DNA, the CDR3 is TGTGCCAGCAGTGACTCGAGCGGGGGGGCAGATACGCAGTATTTT. Its translation: CASSDSSGGADTQYF.

The J gene is TRBJ2-7, the V gene TRBV5-4; D possibly corresponds to TRBD2 (5 bases). CDR1 is SGHNT and CDR2 is YYREEE in the germline V gene (reference sequence). This CDR3 is built from 11 residues. Trimming took 4 bases from V and 7 from J, leaving 9 bases between them. The CDR3 region is CASSRELEQYF. In DNA, the CDR3 is TGTGCCAGCAGCCGGGAATTAGAGCAGTACTTC.